This TCR beta chain originates from a study of shared clonotypes between healthy human individuals. Study overall: The cohort had two women and a few men, ages 18 to 49.

Generated by immunoSEQ multiplex PCR, the TCRdb table keeps only in-frame clones and is missing some. Counted here are some 500,000 clones, 90% to 97% occurring once; the ten biggest clones make up approximately 0.06%. Study-level findings and limits: A small donor pool kept down the genetic and exposure-history diversity that was represented. In the sorted subsets, rarefaction showed sequencing was incomplete despite large depth.

On this clone itself: What it recognizes is unknown.

Germline-derived CDR1 and CDR2 are SGHVS and FNYEAQ. There are 16 residues in the CDR3. V gave up 6 bases and J gave up 6 bases, with 23 bases separating them. This receptor was taken from a woman between 25 and 40 years old in good health. Sequencing was carried out using naive CD4+ T cells sorted from blood. The sample's subset: CD45RA+ positively selected. The gene calls are TRBV7-6 and TRBJ2-5, with TRBD2 as a possible D gene (5 bases). The CDR3: CASSLRLGRGPKTQYF. DNA of the CDR3: TGTGCCAGCAGTCTTAGGCTGGGCCGCGGGCCAAAGACCCAGTACTTC.